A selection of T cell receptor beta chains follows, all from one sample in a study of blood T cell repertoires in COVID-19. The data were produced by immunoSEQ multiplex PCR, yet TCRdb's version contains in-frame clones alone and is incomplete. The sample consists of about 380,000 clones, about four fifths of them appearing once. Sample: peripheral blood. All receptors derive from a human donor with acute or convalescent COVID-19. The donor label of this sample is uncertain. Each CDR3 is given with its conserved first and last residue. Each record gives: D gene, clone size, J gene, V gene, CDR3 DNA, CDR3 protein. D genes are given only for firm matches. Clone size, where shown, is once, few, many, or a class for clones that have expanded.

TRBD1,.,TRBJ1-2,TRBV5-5,TGTGCCAGCAGCACGGTGGGACAGGAGTATGGCTACACCTTC,CASSTVGQEYGYTF
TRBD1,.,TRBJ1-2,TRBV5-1,TGCGCCAGCAGGACCGGGACAGTCTATGGCTACACCTTC,CASRTGTVYGYTF
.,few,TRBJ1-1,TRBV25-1,TGTGCCAGCAGACCGTCGGGGATCACTGAAGCTTTCTTT,CASRPSGITEAFF
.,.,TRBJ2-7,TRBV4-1,TGCGCCAGCAGCCAAGATTCGGTAGGGGCAACTACCTACGAGCAGTACTTC,CASSQDSVGATTYEQYF
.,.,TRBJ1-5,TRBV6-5,TGTGCCAGCAGTTCCATTCCCAATCAGCCCCAGCATTTT,CASSSIPNQPQHF
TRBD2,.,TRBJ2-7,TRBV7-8,TGTGCCAGCAGCCCTCGCTCTAGCGGGACTTCCTACGAGCAGTACTTC,CASSPRSSGTSYEQYF
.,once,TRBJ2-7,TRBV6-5,TGTGCCAGCAGTCGGAGGGGGCCCTACGAGCAGTACTTC,CASSRRGPYEQYF
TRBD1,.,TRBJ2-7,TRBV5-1,TGCGCCAGCAGCTCCGGGACAGGGGAACCCTACGAGCAGTACTTC,CASSSGTGEPYEQYF
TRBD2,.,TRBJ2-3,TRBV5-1,TGCGCCAGTGGAGGAGGCTCGTTTACTAGCGGGGGGGCTCATACGCAGTATTTT,CASGGGSFTSGGAHTQYF
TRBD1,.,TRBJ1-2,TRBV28,TGTGCCAGCAGTTCGTCGGGACAGGGGAGGAGTGCGTATGGCTACACCTTC,CASSSSGQGRSAYGYTF
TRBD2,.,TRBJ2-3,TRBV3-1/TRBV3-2,TGTGCCAGCAGCCGGACTCTAGAGCGGGGCGATACGCAGTATTTT,CASSRTLERGDTQYF
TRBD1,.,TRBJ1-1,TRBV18,TGTGCCAGCTCACCTATCGGGACAGGGAACACTGAAGCTTTCTTT,CASSPIGTGNTEAFF
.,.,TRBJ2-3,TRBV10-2,TGCGCCAGCAGTGGGGCAGGGGCTTCAGATACGCAGTATTTT,CASSGAGASDTQYF
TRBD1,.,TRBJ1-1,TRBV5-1,TGCGCCAGCAGCCCTGGACAGGGGGACAGGAACACTGAAGCTTTCTTT,CASSPGQGDRNTEAFF
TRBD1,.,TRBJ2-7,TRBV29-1,TGCAGCGTCGGGGGACAGGGGGTCTACGAGCAGTACTTC,CSVGGQGVYEQYF
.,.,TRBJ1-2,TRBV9,TGTGCCAGCAGCACGACAGACTATGGCTACACCTTC,CASSTTDYGYTF
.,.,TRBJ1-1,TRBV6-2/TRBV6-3,TGTGCCAGCAGTTATCGGGAGGGGACCTCAGCTTTCTTT,CASSYREGTSAFF
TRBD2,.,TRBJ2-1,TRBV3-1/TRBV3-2,TGTGCCAGCAGCCAAACGGGGCGGGGGATCTACAATGAGCAGTTCTTC,CASSQTGRGIYNEQFF
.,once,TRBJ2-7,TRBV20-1,TGCAGTGCTAGTCGGGGTAGCGGATCCTACGAGCAGTACTTC,CSASRGSGSYEQYF
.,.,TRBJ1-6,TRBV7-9,TGTGCCAGCAGCTTCGAGTCCGGGAGTTCACCCCTCCACTTT,CASSFESGSSPLHF
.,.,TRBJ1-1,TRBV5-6,TGTGCCAGCAGCTCCCTGGGGGGATCGAACACTGAAGCTTTCTTT,CASSSLGGSNTEAFF